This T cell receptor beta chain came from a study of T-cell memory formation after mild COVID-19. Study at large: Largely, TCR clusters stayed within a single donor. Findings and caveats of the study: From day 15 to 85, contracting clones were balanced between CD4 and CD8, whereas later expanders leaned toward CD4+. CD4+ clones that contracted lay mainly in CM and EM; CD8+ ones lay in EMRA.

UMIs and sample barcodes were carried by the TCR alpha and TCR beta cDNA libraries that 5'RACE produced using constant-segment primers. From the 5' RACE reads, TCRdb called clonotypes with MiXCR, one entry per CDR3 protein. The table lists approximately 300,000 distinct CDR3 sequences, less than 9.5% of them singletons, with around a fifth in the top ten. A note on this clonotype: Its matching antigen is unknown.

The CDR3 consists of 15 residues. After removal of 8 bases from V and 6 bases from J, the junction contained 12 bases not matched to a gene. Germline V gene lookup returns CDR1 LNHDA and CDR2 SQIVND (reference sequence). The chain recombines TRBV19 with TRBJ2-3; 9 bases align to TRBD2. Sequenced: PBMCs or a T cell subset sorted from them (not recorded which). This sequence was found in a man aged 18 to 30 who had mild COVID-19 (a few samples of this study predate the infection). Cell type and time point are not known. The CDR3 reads CASSRSGGGADTQYF. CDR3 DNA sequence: TGTGCCAGTTCTCGGAGTGGCGGGGGGGCGGATACGCAGTATTTT.